This TCR beta chain emerged from a study of T cells in localized non-small cell lung cancer. The CDR3 length is 17 residues. CDR1 and CDR2 (germline): SEHNR, FQNEAQ (reference sequence). V shed 3 bases and J 0 bases; nucleotides not matched to a gene: 10. Produced via immunoSEQ multiplex PCR; TCRdb's table is partial and in-frame only. Of some 72,000 clones listed, 70% to 90% are singletons. Turning to this clone: No antigen is known for it.

Regarding the study as a whole: Because sequencing included only one region (of the tumor), heterogeneity remains possible. Patients showing higher blood T cell density tended to see longer overall survival. Of the top 100 tumor clones, median roughly 55 were in adjacent lung, about 26 among its top 100. Uninvolved adjacent lung showed higher T cell clonality than tumor.

Material: peripheral blood, obtained before any cancer treatment. The chain employs TRBV7-9 and TRBJ1-1, with TRBD1 matching over 7 bases. The sequence derives from a man aged 35 to 69 with stage I lung adenocarcinoma. CDR3 sequence (DNA): TGTGCCAGCAGCTTGGGGACGACAGGGACCTTGAACACTGAAGCTTTCTTT. Translated, it gives CASSLGTTGTLNTEAFF.